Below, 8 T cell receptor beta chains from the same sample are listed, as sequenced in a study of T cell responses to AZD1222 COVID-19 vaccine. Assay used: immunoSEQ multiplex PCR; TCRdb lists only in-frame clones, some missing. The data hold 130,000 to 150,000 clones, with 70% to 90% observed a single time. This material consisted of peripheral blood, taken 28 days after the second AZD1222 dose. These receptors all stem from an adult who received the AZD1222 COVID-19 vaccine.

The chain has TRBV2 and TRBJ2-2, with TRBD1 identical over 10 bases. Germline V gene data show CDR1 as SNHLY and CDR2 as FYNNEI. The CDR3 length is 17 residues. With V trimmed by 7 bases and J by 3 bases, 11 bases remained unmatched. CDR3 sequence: CASTQDRGRLYTGELFF. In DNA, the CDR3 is TGTGCCAGCACACAGGACAGGGGGAGGCTTTACACCGGGGAGCTGTTTTTT.

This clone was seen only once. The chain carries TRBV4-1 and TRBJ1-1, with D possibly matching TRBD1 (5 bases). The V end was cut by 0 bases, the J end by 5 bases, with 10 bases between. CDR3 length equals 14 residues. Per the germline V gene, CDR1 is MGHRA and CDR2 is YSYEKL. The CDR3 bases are TGCGCCAGCAGCCAAGAACAGGCCCGGACTGAAGCTTTCTTT. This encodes CASSQEQARTEAFF.

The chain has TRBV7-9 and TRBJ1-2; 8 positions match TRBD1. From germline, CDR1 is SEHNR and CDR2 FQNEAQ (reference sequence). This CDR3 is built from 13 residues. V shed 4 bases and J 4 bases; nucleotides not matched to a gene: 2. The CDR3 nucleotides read TGTGCCAGCAGCTCGGGACAGGCCTATGGCTACACCTTC. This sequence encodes CASSSGQAYGYTF.

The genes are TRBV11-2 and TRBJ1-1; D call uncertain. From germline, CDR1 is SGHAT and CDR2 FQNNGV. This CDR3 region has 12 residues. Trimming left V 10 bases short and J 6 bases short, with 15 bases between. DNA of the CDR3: TGTGCCACCACGAACCACGGGGCTGAAGCTTTCTTT. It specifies CATTNHGAEAFF. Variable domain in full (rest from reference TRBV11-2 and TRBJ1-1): EAGVAQSPRYKIIEKRQSVAFWCNPISGHATLYWYQQILGQGPKLLIQFQNNGVVDDSQLPKDRFSAERLKGVDSTLKIQPAKLEDSAVYLCATTNHGAEAFFGQGTRLTVV.

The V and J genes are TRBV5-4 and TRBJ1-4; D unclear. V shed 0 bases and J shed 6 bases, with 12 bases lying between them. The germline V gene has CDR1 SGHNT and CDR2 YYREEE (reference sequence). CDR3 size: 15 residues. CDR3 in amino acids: CASSLGAVLDEKLFF. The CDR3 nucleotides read TGTGCCAGCAGCTTGGGGGCAGTTCTTGATGAAAAACTGTTTTTT.

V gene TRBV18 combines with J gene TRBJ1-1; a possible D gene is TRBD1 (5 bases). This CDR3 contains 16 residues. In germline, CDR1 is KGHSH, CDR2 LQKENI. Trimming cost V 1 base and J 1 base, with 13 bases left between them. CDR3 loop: CASSPLFSQGNTEAFF. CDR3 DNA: TGTGCCAGCTCACCACTATTCTCTCAGGGGAACACTGAAGCTTTCTTT. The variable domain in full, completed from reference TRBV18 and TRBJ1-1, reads NAGVMQNPRHLVRRRGQEARLRCSPMKGHSHVYWYRQLPEEGLKFMVYLQKENIIDESGMPKERFSAEFPKEGPSILRIQQVVRGDSAAYFCASSPLFSQGNTEAFFGQGTRLTVV.

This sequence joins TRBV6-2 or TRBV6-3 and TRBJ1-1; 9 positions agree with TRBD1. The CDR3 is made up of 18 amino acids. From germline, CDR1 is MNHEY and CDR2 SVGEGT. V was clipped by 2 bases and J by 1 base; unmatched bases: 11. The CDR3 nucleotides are TGTGCCAGCAGTTACGATGTGGGACAGGGATCGTGGAACACTGAAGCTTTCTTT. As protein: CASSYDVGQGSWNTEAFF.

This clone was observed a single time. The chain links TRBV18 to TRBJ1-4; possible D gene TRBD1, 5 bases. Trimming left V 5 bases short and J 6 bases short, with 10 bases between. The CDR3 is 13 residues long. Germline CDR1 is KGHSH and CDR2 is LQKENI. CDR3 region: CASSGGSDEKLFF. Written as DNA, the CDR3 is TGTGCCAGCTCAGGGGGGTCCGATGAAAAACTGTTTTTT.